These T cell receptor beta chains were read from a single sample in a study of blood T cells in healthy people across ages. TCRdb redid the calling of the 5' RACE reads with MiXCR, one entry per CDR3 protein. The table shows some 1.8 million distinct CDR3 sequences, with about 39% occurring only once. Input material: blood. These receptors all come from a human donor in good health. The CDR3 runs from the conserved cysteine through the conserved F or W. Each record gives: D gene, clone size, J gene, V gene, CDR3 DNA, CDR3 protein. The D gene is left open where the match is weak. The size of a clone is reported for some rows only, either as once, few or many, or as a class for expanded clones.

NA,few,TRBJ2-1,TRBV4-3,TGCGCCAGCAGCCAGGCTGAACCCTCTTATGGGTACAATGAGCAGTTCTTC,CASSQAEPSYGYNEQFF
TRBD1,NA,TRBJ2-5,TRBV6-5,TGTGCCAGCAGTTACTCGATGCAGTCCTTCGAGGGACAGGGGAAAGAGACCCAGTACTTC,CASSYSMQSFEGQGKETQYF
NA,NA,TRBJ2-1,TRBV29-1,TGCAGCGCTGTCCCAGGAAGCTCCTACAATGAGCAGTTCTTC,CSAVPGSSYNEQFF
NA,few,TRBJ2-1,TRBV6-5,TGTGCCAGCAGTTACTACGGGGGATACAATGAGCAGTTCTTC,CASSYYGGYNEQFF
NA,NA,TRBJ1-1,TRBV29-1,TGCAGCGTTGAAGAGTGGCCGGGCGGCAGAACTGAAGCTTTCTTT,CSVEEWPGGRTEAFF
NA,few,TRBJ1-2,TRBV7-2,TGTGCCAGCAGCCAAGGACAGTACTATAACTATGGCTACACCTTC,CASSQGQYYNYGYTF
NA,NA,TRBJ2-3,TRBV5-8,TGTGCCAGCAGCTTGGGACCAATCATACGGTATTTT,CASSLGPIIRYF
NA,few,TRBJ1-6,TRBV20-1,TGCAGTGCTAGTGGGTTCTCCTATAATTCACCCCTCCACTTT,CSASGFSYNSPLHF
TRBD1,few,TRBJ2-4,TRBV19,TGTGCCAGCCGGGACAGGGGACAAAACATTCAGTACTTC,CASRDRGQNIQYF
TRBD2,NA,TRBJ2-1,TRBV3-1,TGTGCCAGCAGCCAAGAAGCGGGGGGGCACCACAATGTGCAGTTCTTC,CASSQEAGGHHNVQFF
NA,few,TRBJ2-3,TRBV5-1,TGCGCCAGCAGCTTGGCGTTTGCGGGAGATACGCAGTATTTT,CASSLAFAGDTQYF
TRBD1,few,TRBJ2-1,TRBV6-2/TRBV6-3,TGTGCCAGCAGTGCAGGGACAGGCCGTTACAATGAGCAGTTCTTC,CASSAGTGRYNEQFF
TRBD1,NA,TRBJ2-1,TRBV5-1,TGCGCCAGCAGCGGGAGACAGGGGGCGATAGATGAGCAGTTCTTC,CASSGRQGAIDEQFF
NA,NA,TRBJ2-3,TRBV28,TGTGCCAGCATCGACAGGAACACAGATACGCAGTATTTT,CASIDRNTDTQYF
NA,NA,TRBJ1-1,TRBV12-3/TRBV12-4,TGTGCCAGCAGGTCAGGGATTATGAACACTGAAGCTTTCTTT,CASRSGIMNTEAFF
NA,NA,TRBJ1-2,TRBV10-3,TGTGCCACTCACAGGGACGACTATGGCTACACCTTC,CATHRDDYGYTF
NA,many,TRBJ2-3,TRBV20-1,TGCAGTGCCAGCGGCGATACGCAGTATTTT,CSASGDTQYF